This T cell receptor beta chain was observed in a study of identifying expanded T cells in peripheral blood. During the collection period, no donor immune events like infections were recorded. As to this clone: The antigen remains unidentified.

The assay was immunoSEQ multiplex PCR, and TCRdb's table has in-frame clones only and misses some. The top ten hold roughly 3.6% of the sample, which has about 54,000 clones, approximately 89% seen once. Whole-study findings and limits: Variance in clone template counts between approximately two-week samples significantly increased with total template count across all healthy donors.

The sequenced sample consisted of blood. This clonotype was sampled from a person aged 18-70 years in good health.

Written as DNA, the CDR3 is TGTGCCAGCGCCAGGGACAGTATTTACGAGCAGTACTTC. It specifies CASARDSIYEQYF. The V and J genes are TRBV6-5 and TRBJ2-7, with 7 bases that match TRBD1. CDR1 and CDR2 from the germline V gene are MNHEY and SVGAGI. The CDR3 is made up of 13 amino acids. With V trimmed by 8 bases and J by 4 bases, 8 bases remained unmatched.